A selection of T cell receptor beta chains follows, all from one sample in a study of Graves' ophthalmopathy and Graves' hyperthyroidism. A single record per CDR3 protein comes from TCRdb applying MiXCR to the multiplex PCR reads. This sample has 1 million to 1.3 million distinct CDR3 sequences, with approximately 35% found just once. The sample taken for sequencing was peripheral blood or thyroid tissue (not recorded which). These receptors all stem from an adult man with Graves' hyperthyroidism. Each CDR3 is given with its conserved first and last residue. A D gene is named only where the DNA matches it firmly. Expanded clones are given a class, and other clones once, few, many or no size at all.

clone size: many; V gene: TRBV7-6; J gene: TRBJ1-5; D gene: TRBD1; CDR3 protein: CASSQGTGQPQHF; CDR3 DNA: TGTGCCAGCAGCCAGGGGACAGGTCAGCCCCAGCATTTT
clone size: -; V gene: TRBV7-2; J gene: TRBJ2-7; D gene: TRBD2; CDR3 protein: CASSMGLAGPYEQYF; CDR3 DNA: TGTGCCAGCAGCATGGGACTAGCGGGACCCTACGAGCAGTACTTC
clone size: many; V gene: TRBV7-2; J gene: TRBJ1-6; D gene: -; CDR3 protein: CASRSRDIRSPLHF; CDR3 DNA: TGTGCCAGCAGATCCCGGGACATACGCTCACCCCTCCACTTT
clone size: many; V gene: TRBV14; J gene: TRBJ2-5; D gene: -; CDR3 protein: CASSQEVELETQYF; CDR3 DNA: TGTGCCAGCAGCCAAGAAGTTGAGCTCGAGACCCAGTACTTC
clone size: -; V gene: TRBV29-1; J gene: TRBJ2-5; D gene: TRBD2; CDR3 protein: CSVEGGTSGEQYF; CDR3 DNA: TGCAGCGTTGAGGGTGGCACTAGCGGGGAGCAGTACTTC
clone size: once; V gene: TRBV7-9; J gene: TRBJ1-2; D gene: -; CDR3 protein: CASSQEDSSNYGYTF; CDR3 DNA: TGTGCCAGCAGCCAAGAGGATTCCTCTAACTATGGCTACACCTTC
clone size: -; V gene: TRBV2; J gene: TRBJ1-2; D gene: -; CDR3 protein: CASSPTGEVYYTF; CDR3 DNA: TGTGCCAGCAGTCCCACGGGTGAGGTATACTACACCTTC
clone size: -; V gene: TRBV15; J gene: TRBJ1-1; D gene: -; CDR3 protein: CATSTGTAEAFF; CDR3 DNA: TGTGCCACCAGCACCGGGACCGCTGAAGCTTTCTTT
clone size: -; V gene: TRBV3-1; J gene: TRBJ1-6; D gene: TRBD1; CDR3 protein: CASSPHHAGTGGHPLHF; CDR3 DNA: TGTGCCAGCAGCCCACATCACGCCGGGACAGGGGGCCATCCCCTCCACTTT
clone size: once; V gene: TRBV10-3; J gene: TRBJ2-7; D gene: -; CDR3 protein: CANTVGPPYEQYF; CDR3 DNA: TGTGCCAATACGGTGGGGCCACCCTACGAGCAGTACTTC
clone size: few; V gene: TRBV11-2; J gene: TRBJ2-7; D gene: TRBD1; CDR3 protein: CASSQRSGTGGLVSSYEQYF; CDR3 DNA: TGTGCCAGCAGCCAGCGCTCCGGGACAGGGGGTTTGGTTAGCTCCTACGAGCAGTACTTC
clone size: -; V gene: TRBV14; J gene: TRBJ1-2; D gene: -; CDR3 protein: CASRKGSGRYGYTF; CDR3 DNA: TGTGCCAGCAGGAAAGGGTCTGGGCGCTATGGCTACACCTTC
clone size: -; V gene: TRBV12-3/TRBV12-4; J gene: TRBJ1-4; D gene: -; CDR3 protein: CASSHTGVNEKLFF; CDR3 DNA: TGTGCCAGCAGTCACACGGGGGTAAATGAAAAACTGTTTTTT
clone size: -; V gene: TRBV29-1; J gene: TRBJ1-4; D gene: -; CDR3 protein: CSVEGDSHNEKLFF; CDR3 DNA: TGCAGCGTTGAAGGAGACTCCCACAATGAAAAACTGTTTTTT
clone size: many; V gene: TRBV25-1; J gene: TRBJ2-2; D gene: -; CDR3 protein: CASSAPVGSTGELFF; CDR3 DNA: TGTGCCAGCAGTGCGCCGGTGGGGAGCACCGGGGAGCTGTTTTTT
clone size: -; V gene: TRBV20-1; J gene: TRBJ2-2; D gene: TRBD1; CDR3 protein: CSAPFPTGGADTGELFF; CDR3 DNA: TGCAGTGCGCCCTTCCCCACAGGGGGCGCGGACACCGGGGAGCTGTTTTTT
clone size: -; V gene: TRBV7-9; J gene: TRBJ1-2; D gene: -; CDR3 protein: CASSPRGVYTF; CDR3 DNA: TGTGCCAGCAGCCCACGGGGCGTCTACACCTTC
clone size: many; V gene: TRBV19; J gene: TRBJ2-7; D gene: -; CDR3 protein: CASSVQFPFEQYF; CDR3 DNA: TGTGCCAGTAGTGTACAGTTCCCCTTCGAGCAGTACTTC
clone size: -; V gene: TRBV25-1; J gene: TRBJ2-7; D gene: -; CDR3 protein: CATSFGRVPSYGQYF; CDR3 DNA: TGTGCCACCAGCTTTGGACGGGTACCCTCCTACGGGCAGTACTTC
clone size: -; V gene: TRBV5-6; J gene: TRBJ2-5; D gene: -; CDR3 protein: CASSWALQETQYF; CDR3 DNA: TGTGCCAGCAGCTGGGCCCTCCAAGAGACCCAGTACTTC
clone size: many; V gene: TRBV15; J gene: TRBJ1-5; D gene: -; CDR3 protein: CATSEGAGGNQPQHF; CDR3 DNA: TGTGCCACCAGTGAGGGCGCGGGGGGCAATCAGCCCCAGCATTTT
clone size: once; V gene: TRBV29-1; J gene: TRBJ2-7; D gene: TRBD2; CDR3 protein: CSVDGLAGVHEQYF; CDR3 DNA: TGCAGCGTTGACGGTTTAGCGGGAGTGCACGAGCAGTACTTC
clone size: few; V gene: TRBV12-3/TRBV12-4; J gene: TRBJ2-2; D gene: -; CDR3 protein: CASGPGHNTGELFF; CDR3 DNA: TGTGCTAGTGGCCCGGGCCATAACACCGGGGAGCTGTTTTTT
clone size: many; V gene: TRBV9; J gene: TRBJ1-1; D gene: -; CDR3 protein: CASSVGFGNTEAFF; CDR3 DNA: TGTGCCAGCAGCGTAGGGTTCGGGAACACTGAAGCTTTCTTT
clone size: many; V gene: TRBV10-1; J gene: TRBJ2-2; D gene: -; CDR3 protein: CASSEYREHTGELFF; CDR3 DNA: TGCGCCAGCAGTGAGTACAGAGAGCACACCGGGGAGCTGTTTTTT
clone size: -; V gene: TRBV4-3; J gene: TRBJ1-5; D gene: -; CDR3 protein: CASSQGHNNQPQHF; CDR3 DNA: TGCGCCAGCAGCCAAGGGCATAACAATCAGCCCCAGCATTTT
clone size: -; V gene: TRBV4-1; J gene: TRBJ1-1; D gene: -; CDR3 protein: CASSQGRGGGTEAFF; CDR3 DNA: TGCGCCAGCAGCCAAGGCAGGGGCGGTGGCACTGAAGCTTTCTTT
clone size: many; V gene: TRBV24-1; J gene: TRBJ1-1; D gene: -; CDR3 protein: CATSPGQKNTEAFF; CDR3 DNA: TGTGCCACCAGTCCGGGACAAAAGAACACTGAAGCTTTCTTT
clone size: many; V gene: TRBV7-9; J gene: TRBJ1-1; D gene: -; CDR3 protein: CASSLATGRGAFF; CDR3 DNA: TGTGCCAGCAGCTTAGCAACAGGTCGGGGAGCTTTCTTT
clone size: many; V gene: TRBV11-2; J gene: TRBJ2-7; D gene: -; CDR3 protein: CASSLENTASHEQYF; CDR3 DNA: TGTGCCAGCAGCTTAGAAAACACAGCGTCACACGAGCAGTACTTC
clone size: many; V gene: TRBV7-9; J gene: TRBJ1-1; D gene: -; CDR3 protein: CASSGTNTEAFF; CDR3 DNA: TGTGCCAGCAGCGGAACGAACACTGAAGCTTTCTTT
clone size: -; V gene: TRBV9; J gene: TRBJ1-1; D gene: -; CDR3 protein: CASSVAQGSAEAFF; CDR3 DNA: TGTGCCAGCAGCGTAGCCCAGGGTTCCGCTGAAGCTTTCTTT
clone size: -; V gene: TRBV7-6; J gene: TRBJ1-2; D gene: TRBD1; CDR3 protein: CASSFRDSAYGYTF; CDR3 DNA: TGTGCCAGCAGCTTCCGGGACAGCGCATATGGCTACACCTTC